This TCR beta chain was obtained from a study of blood T cell repertoires in COVID-19. Study in general: There were acute and convalescent COVID-19 samples, and they came from the United States, Italy and Spain. T cells, B-cell-depleted T cells, or PBMCs supplied cDNA or gDNA.

Original methodology: Cell counts per sample came from amplifying reference gene primers. Generated by immunoSEQ multiplex PCR, the TCRdb table keeps only in-frame clones and is missing some. V, J and clone size reflect that table, while D and trimming were determined from the DNA. The data contain about 45,000 clones, approximately 70% of them singletons. CDR1 is MNHEY, CDR2 SVGAGI, per germline. The CDR3 length is 16 residues. V was pared by 1 base and J by 1 base, with 11 bases between. The sequenced sample consisted of peripheral blood. The rearrangement joins TRBV6-5 to TRBJ1-3; no clear D gene. The receptor comes from an elderly man with acute or convalescent COVID-19. The CDR3: CASSYWEPKSGNTIYF. The DNA of the CDR3 is TGTGCCAGCAGTTACTGGGAGCCCAAATCTGGAAACACCATATATTTT.